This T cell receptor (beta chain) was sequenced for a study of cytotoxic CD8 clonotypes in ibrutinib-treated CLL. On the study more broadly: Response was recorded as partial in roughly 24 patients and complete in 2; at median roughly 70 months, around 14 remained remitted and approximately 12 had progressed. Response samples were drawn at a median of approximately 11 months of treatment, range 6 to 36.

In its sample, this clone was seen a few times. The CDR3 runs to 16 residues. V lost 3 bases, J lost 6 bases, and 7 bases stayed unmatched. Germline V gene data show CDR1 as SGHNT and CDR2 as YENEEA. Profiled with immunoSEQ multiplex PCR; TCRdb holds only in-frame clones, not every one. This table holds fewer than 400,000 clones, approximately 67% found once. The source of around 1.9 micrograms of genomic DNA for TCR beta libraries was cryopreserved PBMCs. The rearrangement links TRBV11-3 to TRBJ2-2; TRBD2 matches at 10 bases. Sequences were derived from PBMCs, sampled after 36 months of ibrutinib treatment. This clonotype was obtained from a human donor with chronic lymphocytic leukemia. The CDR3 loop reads CASSFSSGGSSGELFF. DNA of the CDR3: TGTGCCAGCAGCTTTTCTAGCGGGGGTTCTTCCGGGGAGCTGTTTTTT. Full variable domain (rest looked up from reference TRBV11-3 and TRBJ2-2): EAGVVQSPRYKIIEKKQPVAFWCNPISGHNTLYWYLQNLGQGPELLIRYENEEAVDDSQLPKDRFSAERLKGVDSTLKIQPAELGDSAVYLCASSFSSGGSSGELFFGEGSRLTVL.